These T cell receptor beta chains were read from a single sample in a study of OX40 agonist ivuxolimab in advanced cancers. The data were produced by immunoSEQ multiplex PCR, yet TCRdb's version contains in-frame clones alone and is incomplete. The sample consists of some 39,000 clones, about 87% of them appearing once. The sequencing used CD4+ or CD8+ T cells sorted from blood, collected in a trial of the OX40 agonist ivuxolimab. The receptors here all came from an adult with an advanced solid tumor such as melanoma, head and neck, liver or kidney cancer. Both conserved end residues are part of each CDR3. Each record gives: J gene, D gene, V gene, clone size, CDR3 DNA, CDR3 protein. D genes are given only for firm matches. Not every row has a clone size; where given, it reads once, few, many or a size class.

TRBJ2-3,.,TRBV9,.,TGTGCCAGCAGCGTAGGTCCGGGGGGCACAGATACGCAGTATTTT,CASSVGPGGTDTQYF
TRBJ2-1,TRBD2,TRBV5-1,.,TGCGCCAGCAGCTTGGTTTATCCGACACTCGTAGCGGGACCTGAGCGGTTCTTC,CASSLVYPTLVAGPERFF
TRBJ2-6,.,TRBV21-1,.,TGTGCCAGCAGCAAAGAAGGCTCTGGGGCCAACGTCCTGACTTTC,CASSKEGSGANVLTF
TRBJ2-5,TRBD2,TRBV27,.,TGTGCCAGCAGTAAGGGACTAGAAGAGACCCAGTACTTC,CASSKGLEETQYF
TRBJ1-2,TRBD1,TRBV7-9,.,TGTGCCAGCAGCTTAGAGTTGGGGACAGCGTATGGCTACACCTTC,CASSLELGTAYGYTF
TRBJ2-3,.,TRBV30,.,TGTGCCTGGTCCAGACTCGGGGCAGATACGCAGTATTTT,CAWSRLGADTQYF
TRBJ1-3,.,TRBV5-4,.,TGTGCCAGCAGCTTGGCGTCGTCAGGGGCTGGAAACACCATATATTTT,CASSLASSGAGNTIYF
TRBJ2-1,.,TRBV29-1,.,TGCAGCGTTCCTCAAAAATACAATGAGCAGTTCTTC,CSVPQKYNEQFF
TRBJ2-2,TRBD2,TRBV6-7,.,TGTGCCAGCAGTTACCCTAGCGGGAGGGCCGGGGAGCTGTTTTTT,CASSYPSGRAGELFF
TRBJ2-3,TRBD2,TRBV2,.,TGTGCCAGCAAGAGCGGGGGCACAGATACGCAGTATTTT,CASKSGGTDTQYF
TRBJ2-1,.,TRBV27,.,TGTGCCAGCAGCCCCCGAGCGTTCTCCTACAATGAGCAGTTCTTC,CASSPRAFSYNEQFF
TRBJ2-1,.,TRBV7-2,.,TGTGCCAGCAGGCAAGTAGGGGAGCAGTTCTTC,CASRQVGEQFF
TRBJ2-3,TRBD2,TRBV5-1,.,TGCGCCAGCAGCTTTAGGGCGGGAGGACCAGATACGCAGTATTTT,CASSFRAGGPDTQYF
TRBJ2-7,.,TRBV7-9,few,TGTGCCAGCAGCTTAGGGCGGGGGACAGTGAGGTCCGAGAGGAACGAGCAGTACTTC,CASSLGRGTVRSERNEQYF
TRBJ1-5,.,TRBV7-2,.,TGTGCCAGCAGCGTACAGGCTCAGCCCCAGCATTTT,CASSVQAQPQHF
TRBJ2-2,TRBD2,TRBV5-1,.,TGCGCCAGCAGCCCTACCGGGACTAGCCGCACCGGGGAGCTGTTTTTT,CASSPTGTSRTGELFF
TRBJ2-1,.,TRBV7-9,.,TGTGCCAGCAGCTTTAGGAGGGATTACTTCAATGAGCAGTTCTTC,CASSFRRDYFNEQFF
TRBJ2-1,TRBD2,TRBV6-1,.,TGTGCCAGCAGGAGGGCGGGAGCCCAGTATGAGCAGTTCTTC,CASRRAGAQYEQFF
TRBJ2-2,.,TRBV19,.,TGTGCCAGTATTCCGGGACACCTTAACACCGGGGAGCTGTTTTTT,CASIPGHLNTGELFF
TRBJ1-4,TRBD1,TRBV7-8,.,TGTGCCAGCAGCTTAGGCAGGGGGCGGACTAATGAAAAACTGTTTTTT,CASSLGRGRTNEKLFF
TRBJ2-7,TRBD2,TRBV7-8,.,TGTGCCAGCAGCTTAGTCGCGGGAGGGCCCTACGAGCAGTACTTC,CASSLVAGGPYEQYF
TRBJ2-7,.,TRBV5-5,.,TGTGCCAGCAGCTTGGAGTTACTAACCTACGAGCAGTACTTC,CASSLELLTYEQYF
TRBJ1-2,.,TRBV19,once,TGTGCCAGTAGTATCAGCGGGGGCTATGGCTACACCTTC,CASSISGGYGYTF
TRBJ2-5,.,TRBV10-3,.,TGTGCCACCGGGACTCGGAGGGAAGAGACCCAGTACTTC,CATGTRREETQYF
TRBJ1-5,.,TRBV6-1,.,TGTGCCAGCAGTGAACTTGGGACTAGCAATCAGCCCCAGCATTTT,CASSELGTSNQPQHF
TRBJ2-1,.,TRBV29-1,.,TGCAGCGTTGCGTTAATCTCCTACAATGAGCAGTTCTTC,CSVALISYNEQFF
TRBJ1-2,.,TRBV15,.,TGTGCCACCAGCAGAGATTGGGGGGACTATGGCTACACCTTC,CATSRDWGDYGYTF
TRBJ2-3,.,TRBV4-1,few,TGCGCCAGCAGCCAAGATTCTTACAGGGCTGGCACAGATACGCAGTATTTT,CASSQDSYRAGTDTQYF
TRBJ2-2,.,TRBV11-2,few,TGTGCCAGCAGCGTGGAATACACCGGGGAGCTGTTTTTT,CASSVEYTGELFF
TRBJ2-5,.,TRBV5-4,.,TGTGCCAGCAGCTTAACTCCTTTAGGGGAGACCCAGTACTTC,CASSLTPLGETQYF